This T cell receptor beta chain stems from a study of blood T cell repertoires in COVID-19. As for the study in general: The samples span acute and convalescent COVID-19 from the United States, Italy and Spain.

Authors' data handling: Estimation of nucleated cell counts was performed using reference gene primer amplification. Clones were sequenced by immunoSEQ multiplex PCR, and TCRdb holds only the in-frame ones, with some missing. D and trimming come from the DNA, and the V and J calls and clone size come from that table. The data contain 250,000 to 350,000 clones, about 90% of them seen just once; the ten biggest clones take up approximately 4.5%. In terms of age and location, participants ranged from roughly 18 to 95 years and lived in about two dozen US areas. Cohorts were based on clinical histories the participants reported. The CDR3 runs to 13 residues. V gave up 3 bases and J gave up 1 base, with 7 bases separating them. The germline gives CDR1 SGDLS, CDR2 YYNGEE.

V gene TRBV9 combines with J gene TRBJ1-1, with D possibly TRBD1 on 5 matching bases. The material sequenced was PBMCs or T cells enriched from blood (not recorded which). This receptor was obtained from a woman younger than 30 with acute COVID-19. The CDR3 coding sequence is TGTGCCAGCAGCGCCGGGGGGAACACTGAAGCTTTCTTT. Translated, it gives CASSAGGNTEAFF.